Shown below are 3 T cell receptor beta chains from a single sample sequenced in a study of T cell repertoires in cytomegalovirus infection. TCRdb analysed the reads with MiXCR anew, one entry per CDR3 protein. This table holds approximately 70,000 distinct CDR3 sequences, 4% found once. The sequencing input was PBMCs. Receptors were obtained from a human donor in good health (CMV status not recorded). Some clones in this sample may be carry-over from other donors' samples.

This clonotype was seen repeatedly, ten times or more. This sequence joins TRBV10-2 and TRBJ2-2, with a tentative D call TRBD2 (7 bases). Germline loops: CDR1 WSHSY, CDR2 SAAADI. V was clipped by 4 bases and J by 3 bases, with 15 bases between them. The CDR3 runs to 16 residues. CDR3 DNA: TGCGCCAGCAGTGCCTCCAGGGGACTACACACCGGGGAGCTGTTTTTT. Protein sequence: CASSASRGLHTGELFF.

This clonotype was counted between two and nine times. CDR3 sequence reads: CASSPRDSKNIQYF. CDR3 coding DNA: TGTGCCAGCAGCCCCCGGGACTCAAAAAACATTCAGTACTTC. This chain links TRBV7-2 with TRBJ2-4, with D perhaps matching TRBD2 (6 bases). Germline V gene data show CDR1 as SGHTA and CDR2 as FQGNSA. CDR3 size: 14 residues. Between the trimmed V and J ends, which lost 5 bases and 4 bases, there was a span of 12 bases.

This clonotype occurred many times. The chain has TRBV7-9 and TRBJ2-7; 7 bases are shared with TRBD1. The trim removed 3 bases at V and 1 base at J, leaving 3 bases unmatched. CDR3 length: 14 residues. Looked up from germline, CDR1 is SEHNR and CDR2 is FQNEAQ (reference sequence). DNA for the CDR3: TGTGCCAGCAGCTTTAACAGGGGTTCCTACGAGCAGTACTTC. Translating it yields CASSFNRGSYEQYF. Combining the CDR3 with reference TRBV7-9 and TRBJ2-7 gives the whole variable domain DTGVSQNPRHKITKRGQNVTFRCDPISEHNRLYWYRQTLGQGPEFLTYFQNEAQLEKSRLLSDRFSAERPKGSFSTLEIQRTEQGDSAMYLCASSFNRGSYEQYFGPGTRLTVT.